The 9 T cell receptor beta chains in this list originate from one sample, sequenced in a study of CD8 T cells in ankylosing spondylitis. TCRdb called the 5' RACE reads again in MiXCR, with one record for every CDR3 protein. The repertoire holds tens of thousands of distinct CDR3 sequences, 4% seen once, with 4% in the top ten. The sequencing sample was made of blood, either unsorted or a sorted T cell fraction (not recorded which). These receptors were collected from a female donor with ankylosing spondylitis or in good health (not recorded which).

This clonotype appeared many times. V gene TRBV9 combines with J gene TRBJ2-3; the D gene is possibly TRBD1 (6 bases). This CDR3 is 16 amino acids long. Germline lookup yields CDR1 SGDLS and CDR2 YYNGEE. With 2 bases removed from V and 2 bases from J, the gap between germline ends came to 15 bases. The CDR3 spells CASSVMTGSHTDTQYF. In nucleotides, the CDR3 is TGTGCCAGCAGCGTCATGACAGGTAGCCACACAGATACGCAGTATTTT.

In this sample, this clonotype turned up a few times. The gene calls are TRBV9 and TRBJ1-1; TRBD1 is a possible D gene (6 bases). CDR1 and CDR2 from the germline V gene are SGDLS and YYNGEE. This CDR3 has 15 residues. Trimming stripped 0 bases from V and 5 bases from J, with 14 bases between. The CDR3 DNA sequence: TGTGCCAGCAGCGTAGAGCAGGGGCCGAAAACTGAAGCTTTCTTT. Its protein is CASSVEQGPKTEAFF.

This clonotype was seen many times. The rearrangement joins TRBV9 to TRBJ2-1; 8 nucleotides line up with TRBD1. The ends lost 0 bases at V and 3 bases at J; junction bases unmatched: 5. The germline CDR1 and CDR2 sequences are SGDLS and YYNGEE. The CDR3 extends over 16 amino acids. The CDR3 protein is CASSVEQGVVYNEQFF. In DNA, the CDR3 is TGTGCCAGCAGCGTAGAACAGGGGGTAGTCTACAATGAGCAGTTCTTC.

This clonotype was detected many times. The rearrangement links TRBV9 to TRBJ2-5, with 7 bases matching TRBD2. The J segment lost 3 bases and the V segment lost 0 bases, leaving 5 bases of the junction unmatched. Germline V lookup: CDR1 SGDLS, CDR2 YYNGEE. The CDR3 is 15 residues long. The CDR3, as DNA: TGTGCCAGCAGCGTAGCTTTGGGAGGGGAAGAGACCCAGTACTTC. Translating gives CASSVALGGEETQYF.

This clonotype was counted many times. This rearrangement joins TRBV9 to TRBJ2-1; D is unresolved. The V end was cut by 3 bases, the J end by 0 bases, with 16 bases between. Looked up from germline, CDR1 is SGDLS and CDR2 is YYNGEE. The CDR3 runs to 17 residues. For the CDR3, the DNA is TGTGCCAGCAGCGAGTCGGAAGGCAAAAGCTCCTACAATGAGCAGTTCTTC. Translation: CASSESEGKSSYNEQFF. The variable domain in full, completed from reference TRBV9 and TRBJ2-1, reads DSGVTQTPKHLITATGQRVTLRCSPRSGDLSVYWYQQSLDQGLQFLIQYYNGEERAKGNILERFSAQQFPDLHSELNLSSLELGDSALYFCASSESEGKSSYNEQFFGPGTRLTVL.

In its sample, this clonotype was seen many times. The CDR3 protein is CASSPPGRDTQYF. DNA of the CDR3: TGTGCCAGCAGCCCCCCAGGGCGTGATACGCAGTATTTT. This chain uses TRBV9 with TRBJ2-3, with a tentative D call TRBD1 (5 bases). V was clipped by 4 bases and J by 6 bases, with 12 bases between them. The CDR3 loop spans 13 amino acids. Germline CDR1 is SGDLS and CDR2 is YYNGEE.

This chain links TRBV9 with TRBJ2-1; D remains unclear. In germline, CDR1 is SGDLS, CDR2 YYNGEE. Trimming took 6 bases from V and 0 from J, leaving 13 bases between them. The length of the CDR3 is 15 residues. The CDR3 sequence: CASNTGPSSYNEQFF. The CDR3, as DNA: TGTGCCAGCAATACCGGCCCTAGCTCCTACAATGAGCAGTTCTTC.

This clonotype has ten or more counts. The chain uses TRBV30 and TRBJ2-7; D gene unclear. Germline CDR1 reads GTSNPN; CDR2 reads SVGIG (reference sequence). The CDR3 length is 11 residues. Trimming removed 3 bases from V and 2 bases from J, with 5 bases in between. CDR3 bases: TGTGCCTGGAGGGTACCCTACGAGCAGTACTTC. Translating it yields CAWRVPYEQYF.

This clonotype was seen at least ten times. V gene TRBV9 combines with J gene TRBJ1-2, with D possibly being TRBD1 (5 bases). The V gene lost 0 bases and the J gene lost 3 bases, with 12 bases spanning the gap. Germline V gene lookup returns CDR1 SGDLS and CDR2 YYNGEE. The CDR3 contains 15 residues. CDR3 DNA: TGTGCCAGCAGCGTAGGATGGGGCGAGGACTATGGCTACACCTTC. Its protein product is CASSVGWGEDYGYTF.